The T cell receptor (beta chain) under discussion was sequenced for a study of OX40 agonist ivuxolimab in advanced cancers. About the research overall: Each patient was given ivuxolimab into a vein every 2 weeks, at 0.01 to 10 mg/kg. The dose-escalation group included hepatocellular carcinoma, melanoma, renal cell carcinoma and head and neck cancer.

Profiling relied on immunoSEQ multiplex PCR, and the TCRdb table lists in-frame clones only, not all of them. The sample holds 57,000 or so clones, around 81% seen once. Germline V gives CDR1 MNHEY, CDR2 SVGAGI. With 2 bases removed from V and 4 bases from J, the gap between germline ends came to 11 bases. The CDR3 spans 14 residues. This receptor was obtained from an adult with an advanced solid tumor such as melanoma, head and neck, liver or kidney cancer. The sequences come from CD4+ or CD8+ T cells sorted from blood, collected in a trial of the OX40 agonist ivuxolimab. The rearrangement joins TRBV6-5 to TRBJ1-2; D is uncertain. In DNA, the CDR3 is TGTGCCAGCAGTTACGGAAGGGCCAGCTATGGCTACACCTTC. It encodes CASSYGRASYGYTF.